The 2 T cell receptor beta chains below come from one sample, sequenced in a study of vaccination and CD4 T cells after COVID-19. The treatment denotes: approximately 11-day PBMC culture with coronavirus spike peptide pools or control peptides (ViraFEST assay). Prior to the COVID-19 pandemic (2011-2018), the unexposed donor's CD4+ T cells were collected. The Oncomine TCR Beta short-read assay was applied to DNA of cultured CD4+ T cells. Extraction of genomic DNA was performed on cultured CD4+ T cells. TCRdb recomputed calls from the PCR reads with MiXCR, one row per CDR3 protein. This table has some 7,000 distinct CDR3 sequences, approximately 34% appearing once. Their specific antigens are unknown. The specimen was CD4+ T cells from blood, cultured in vitro. The receptors were gathered from a human donor in good health.

The DNA for the CDR3 is TGTGCCAGCAGCCCGACTAGCGGGAGGACTAGGAACACAGATACGCAGTATTTT. Its protein product is CASSPTSGRTRNTDTQYF. V is TRBV7-3 and J is TRBJ2-3, with TRBD2 matching 13 bases. Germline CDR1 is SGHTA and CDR2 is FQGTGA. V shed 5 bases, J shed 2 bases, and the junction held 10 bases outside the gene matches. This CDR3 region has 18 residues.

The table lists this clonotype with a few counts. V and J are TRBV2 and TRBJ2-7; the D gene is possibly TRBD2 (6 bases). Germline V CDR1 and CDR2: SNHLY, FYNNEI. The CDR3 spans 12 residues. V gave up 6 bases and J gave up 4 bases, with 10 bases separating them. The CDR3 DNA sequence: TGTGCCAGCAGATTAGCGGATTACGAGCAGTACTTC. Amino acid sequence: CASRLADYEQYF.